These 5 T cell receptor beta chains were all obtained from the same sample, sequenced in a study of blood T cell repertoires in COVID-19. Sequencing was performed with immunoSEQ multiplex PCR; in TCRdb, only in-frame clones are kept and a portion is missing. The data contain about 18,000 clones, about 91% of them singletons. Sequencing was carried out using PBMCs or T cells enriched from blood (not recorded which). These TCRs come from a woman aged 25 to 45 who had recovered from COVID-19.

J is TRBJ1-5 and V is TRBV7-2, with 9 bases fitting TRBD1. V was pared by 4 bases and J by 7 bases, with 2 bases of the junction left unmatched. Germline assignment: CDR1 SGHTA and CDR2 FQGNSA. This CDR3 is built from 13 residues. The CDR3 loop reads CASSSDRGQPQHF. The CDR3 nucleotides are TGTGCCAGCAGCTCTGACAGGGGGCAGCCCCAGCATTTT.

The chain has TRBV4-3 and TRBJ1-1, with D possibly matching TRBD1 (6 bases). CDR3 length: 15 residues. Trimming removed 0 bases at V and 0 bases at J, with 8 bases between. The germline V gene encodes CDR1 LGHNA and CDR2 YSLEER. CDR3 sequence (DNA): TGCGCCAGCAGCCAAGACTCAGGGGTGAACACTGAAGCTTTCTTT. Encoded protein: CASSQDSGVNTEAFF.

The J gene is TRBJ2-1, the V gene TRBV5-3; 10 nucleotides line up with TRBD2. TRBV5-3 is annotated as an ORF whose role is uncertain. The CDR3 loop spans 19 amino acids. V shed 3 bases, J shed 0 bases, and the junction held 12 bases outside the gene matches. As DNA, the CDR3 is TGTGCCAGAAGCTATGGGGTAGCGGGGGGTCCTAGCTCCTACAATGAGCAGTTCTTC. Amino acids: CARSYGVAGGPSSYNEQFF.

This chain connects TRBV7-8 to TRBJ2-5; D ambiguous. Germline V gene sequence: CDR1 SGHVS, CDR2 FQNEAQ. CDR3 length: 14 residues. V lost 5 bases to trimming and J lost 8 bases, with 18 bases between them. The CDR3 here is CASSPSSHPRTQYF. The DNA for the CDR3 is TGTGCCAGCAGCCCCTCGTCACATCCCCGAACCCAGTACTTC. Full variable domain (rest looked up from reference TRBV7-8 and TRBJ2-5): GAGVSQSPRYKVAKRGQDVALRCDPISGHVSLFWYQQALGQGPEFLTYFQNEAQLDKSGLPSDRFFAERPEGSVSTLKIQRTQQEDSAVYLCASSPSSHPRTQYFGPGTRLLVL.

V usage is TRBV3-1 (or the pseudogene TRBV3-2) and J usage is TRBJ2-3; TRBD2 matches at 12 bases. CDR1 is LGHDT, CDR2 YNNKEL, per germline (reference sequence). The CDR3 is made up of 17 amino acids. Trimming cost V 2 bases and J 6 bases; bases outside gene matches: 9. The CDR3: CASSQRSSGGARDTQYF. The CDR3 DNA reads as TGTGCCAGCAGCCAACGGTCTAGCGGGGGGGCTCGGGATACGCAGTATTTT.